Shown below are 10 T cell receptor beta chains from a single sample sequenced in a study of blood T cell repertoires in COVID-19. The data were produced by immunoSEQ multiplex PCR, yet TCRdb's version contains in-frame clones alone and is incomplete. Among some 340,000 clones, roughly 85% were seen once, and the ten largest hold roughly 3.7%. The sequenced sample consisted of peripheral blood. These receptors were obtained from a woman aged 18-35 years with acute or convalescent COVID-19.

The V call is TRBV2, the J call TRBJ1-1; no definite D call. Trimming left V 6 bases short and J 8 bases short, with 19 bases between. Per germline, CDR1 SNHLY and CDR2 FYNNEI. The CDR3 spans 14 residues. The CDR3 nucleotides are TGTGCCAGCAGGATGGGCAGGTCGTCCCCAGAAGCTTTCTTT. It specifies CASRMGRSSPEAFF.

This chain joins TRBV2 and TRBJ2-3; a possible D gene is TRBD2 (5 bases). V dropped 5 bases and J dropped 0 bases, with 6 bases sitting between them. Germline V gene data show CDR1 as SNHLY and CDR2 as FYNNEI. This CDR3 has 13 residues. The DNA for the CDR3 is TGTGCCAGCAGTAGCGGTAGCACAGATACGCAGTATTTT. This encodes CASSSGSTDTQYF.

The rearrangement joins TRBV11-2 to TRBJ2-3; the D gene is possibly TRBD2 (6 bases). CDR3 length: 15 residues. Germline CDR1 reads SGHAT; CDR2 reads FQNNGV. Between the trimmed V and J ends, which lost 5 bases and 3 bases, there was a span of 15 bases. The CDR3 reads CASSGTLRGTDTQYF. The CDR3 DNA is TGTGCCAGCAGCGGGACTCTGCGGGGAACAGATACGCAGTATTTT.

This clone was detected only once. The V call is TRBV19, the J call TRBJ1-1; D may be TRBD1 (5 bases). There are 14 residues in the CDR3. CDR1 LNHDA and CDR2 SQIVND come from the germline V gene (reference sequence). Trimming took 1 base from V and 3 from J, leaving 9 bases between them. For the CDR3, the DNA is TGTGCCAGTAGTATAGCAAGCAGGGACACTGAAGCTTTCTTT. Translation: CASSIASRDTEAFF. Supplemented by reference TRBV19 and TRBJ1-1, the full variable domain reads DGGITQSPKYLFRKEGQNVTLSCEQNLNHDAMYWYRQDPGQGLRLIYYSQIVNDFQKGDIAEGYSVSREKKESFPLTVTSAQKNPTAFYLCASSIASRDTEAFFGQGTRLTVV.

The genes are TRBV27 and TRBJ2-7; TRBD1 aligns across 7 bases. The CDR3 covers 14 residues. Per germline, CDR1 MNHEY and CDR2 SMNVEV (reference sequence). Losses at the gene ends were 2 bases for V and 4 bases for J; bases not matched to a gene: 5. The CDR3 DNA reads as TGTGCCAGCAGTTTAAGGGGGCGAAGGTACGAGCAGTACTTC. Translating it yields CASSLRGRRYEQYF.

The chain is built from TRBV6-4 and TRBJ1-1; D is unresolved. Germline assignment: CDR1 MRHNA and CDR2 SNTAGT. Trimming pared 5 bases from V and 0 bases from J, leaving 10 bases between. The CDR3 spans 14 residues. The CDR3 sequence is CASSLRIMNTEAFF. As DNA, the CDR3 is TGTGCCAGCAGTCTCAGGATTATGAACACTGAAGCTTTCTTT.

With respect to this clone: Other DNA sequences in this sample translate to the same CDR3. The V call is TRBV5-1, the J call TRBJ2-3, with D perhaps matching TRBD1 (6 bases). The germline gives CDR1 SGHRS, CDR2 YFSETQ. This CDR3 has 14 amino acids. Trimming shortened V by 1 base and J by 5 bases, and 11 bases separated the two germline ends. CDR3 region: CASSLSGGQDTQYF. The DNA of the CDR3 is TGCGCCAGCAGCTTGTCTGGGGGCCAAGATACGCAGTATTTT.

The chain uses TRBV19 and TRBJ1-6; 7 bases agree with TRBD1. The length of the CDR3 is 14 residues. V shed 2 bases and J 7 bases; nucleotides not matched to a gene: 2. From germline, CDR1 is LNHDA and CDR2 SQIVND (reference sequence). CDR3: CASSIIQGNSPLHF. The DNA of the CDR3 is TGTGCCAGTAGTATAATACAGGGGAATTCACCCCTCCACTTT. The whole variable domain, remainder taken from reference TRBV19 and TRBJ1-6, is DGGITQSPKYLFRKEGQNVTLSCEQNLNHDAMYWYRQDPGQGLRLIYYSQIVNDFQKGDIAEGYSVSREKKESFPLTVTSAQKNPTAFYLCASSIIQGNSPLHFGNGTRLTVT.

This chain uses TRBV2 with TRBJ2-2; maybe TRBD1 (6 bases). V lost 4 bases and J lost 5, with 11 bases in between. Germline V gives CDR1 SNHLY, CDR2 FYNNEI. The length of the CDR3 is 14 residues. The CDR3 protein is CASSVARGTGELFF. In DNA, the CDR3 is TGTGCCAGCAGTGTAGCGAGGGGGACCGGGGAGCTGTTTTTT.

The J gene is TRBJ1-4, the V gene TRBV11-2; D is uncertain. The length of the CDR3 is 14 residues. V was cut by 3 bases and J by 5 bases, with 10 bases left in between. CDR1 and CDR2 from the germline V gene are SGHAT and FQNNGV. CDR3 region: CASSLAGQNEKLFF. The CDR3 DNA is TGTGCCAGCAGCTTGGCAGGCCAAAATGAAAAACTGTTTTTT.